The clone carrying this T cell receptor beta chain was recorded a few times. Its antigen is not identified. This sample stems from a study of response to subunit inactivated influenza vaccine. General study points: Every seasonal influenza vaccination brings in few new T cells, the authors suggested.

TCRdb itself ran the RT-PCR reads through MiXCR, one entry per CDR3 protein. The sample carries hundreds of thousands of distinct CDR3 sequences, approximately 14% recorded once. The CDR3 runs 11 residues. V was trimmed by 6 bases and J by 5 bases, leaving 4 bases between them. The chain carries TRBV12-3 or TRBV12-4 and TRBJ1-4, with D hard to call. The sequenced sample was PBMCs from blood, obtained around 15 days before vaccination. The TCR originated in a man aged 45-60 years who received an inactivated influenza vaccine. The CDR3 loop reads CASSANEKLFF. The CDR3 coding sequence is TGTGCCAGCAGCGCGAATGAAAAACTGTTTTTT.